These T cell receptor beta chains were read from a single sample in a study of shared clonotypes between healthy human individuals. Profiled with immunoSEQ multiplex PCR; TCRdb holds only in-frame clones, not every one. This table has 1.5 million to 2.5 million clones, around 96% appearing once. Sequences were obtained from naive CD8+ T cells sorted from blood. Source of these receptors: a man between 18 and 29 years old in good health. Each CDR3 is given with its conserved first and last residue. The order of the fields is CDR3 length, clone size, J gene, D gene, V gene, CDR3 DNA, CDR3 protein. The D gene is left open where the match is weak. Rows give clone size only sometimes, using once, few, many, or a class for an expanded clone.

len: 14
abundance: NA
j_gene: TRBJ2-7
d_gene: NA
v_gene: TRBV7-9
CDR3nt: TGTGCCAGCAGCTTTCCAGTACTCGGGGCCGAGCAGTACTTC
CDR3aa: CASSFPVLGAEQYF

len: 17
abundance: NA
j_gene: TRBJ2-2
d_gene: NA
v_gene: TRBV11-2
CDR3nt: TGTGCCAGCAGCCCTTTGGGGGACGGGACGAACACCGGGGAGCTGTTTTTT
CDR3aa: CASSPLGDGTNTGELFF

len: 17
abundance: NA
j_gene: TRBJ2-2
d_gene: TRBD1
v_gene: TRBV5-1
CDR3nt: TGCGCCAGCAGCCCGGAGGGACAGGGCGTTGGCACCGGGGAGCTGTTTTTT
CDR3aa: CASSPEGQGVGTGELFF

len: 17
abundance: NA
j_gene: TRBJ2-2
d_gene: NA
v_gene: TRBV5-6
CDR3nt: TGTGCCAGCAGCTTGGCCGGTGTGGGGCGGAACACCGGGGAGCTGTTTTTT
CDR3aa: CASSLAGVGRNTGELFF

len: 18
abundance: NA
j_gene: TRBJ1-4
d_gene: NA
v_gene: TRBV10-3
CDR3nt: TGTGCCATCAGTGAGTCGTCGGCGGAACGGGGGCCTAATGAAAAACTGTTTTTT
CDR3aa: CAISESSAERGPNEKLFF

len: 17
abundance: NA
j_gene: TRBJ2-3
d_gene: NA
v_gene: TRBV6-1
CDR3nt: TGTGCCAGCAGTGTCGAGGGCCCTTCGAGGGAGGCAGATACGCAGTATTTT
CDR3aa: CASSVEGPSREADTQYF

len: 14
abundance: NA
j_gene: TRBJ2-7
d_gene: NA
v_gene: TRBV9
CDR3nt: TGTGCCAGCAGCGTACAGGGCCACACGGGAGAGCAGTACTTC
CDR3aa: CASSVQGHTGEQYF

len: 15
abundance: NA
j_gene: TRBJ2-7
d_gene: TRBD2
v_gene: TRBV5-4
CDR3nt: TGTGCCAGCAGCGTCATAGCGGGCGCGTCCTACGAGCAGTACTTC
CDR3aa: CASSVIAGASYEQYF

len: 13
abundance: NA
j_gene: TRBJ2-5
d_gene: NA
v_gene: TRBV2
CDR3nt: TGTGCCAGCAGTGAAGGTGTTCAAGAGACCCAGTACTTC
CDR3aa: CASSEGVQETQYF

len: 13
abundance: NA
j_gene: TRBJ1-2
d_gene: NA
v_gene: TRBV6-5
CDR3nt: TGTGCCAGCAGCCCCGGGGGCTTGGGTGGCTACACCTTC
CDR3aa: CASSPGGLGGYTF

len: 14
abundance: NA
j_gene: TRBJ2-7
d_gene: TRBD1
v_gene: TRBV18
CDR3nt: TGTGCCAGCTCATCAGACAGGGATCTGTACGAGCAGTACTTC
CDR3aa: CASSSDRDLYEQYF

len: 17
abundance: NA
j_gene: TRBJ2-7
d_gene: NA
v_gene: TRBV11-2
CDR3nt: TGTGCCAGCAGCTCGGTCGCACTGGGGCCACTCTCCTACGAGCAGTACTTC
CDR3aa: CASSSVALGPLSYEQYF

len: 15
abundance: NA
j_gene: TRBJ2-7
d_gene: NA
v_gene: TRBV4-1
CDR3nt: TGCGCCAGCAGCCAAGATCGGGGAAGGGGCTACGAGCAGTACTTC
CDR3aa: CASSQDRGRGYEQYF

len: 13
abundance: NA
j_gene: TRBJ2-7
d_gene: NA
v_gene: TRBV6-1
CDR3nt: TGTGCCAGCAGGGACGGGAGCTCCTACGAGCAGTACTTC
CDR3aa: CASRDGSSYEQYF

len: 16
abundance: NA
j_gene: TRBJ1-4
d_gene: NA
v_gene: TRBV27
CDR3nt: TGTGCCAGCAGTTTCGCCTCGGGGGAAACTAATGAAAAACTGTTTTTT
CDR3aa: CASSFASGETNEKLFF

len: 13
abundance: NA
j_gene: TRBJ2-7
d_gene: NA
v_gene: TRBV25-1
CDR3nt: TGTGCCAGCAGTGTCGGACACACTTACGAGCAGTACTTC
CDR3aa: CASSVGHTYEQYF

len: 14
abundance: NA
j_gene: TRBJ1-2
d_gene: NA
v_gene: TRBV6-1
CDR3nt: TGTGCCAGCAGCGAAACCCGGGTCGACTATGGCTACACCTTC
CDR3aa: CASSETRVDYGYTF

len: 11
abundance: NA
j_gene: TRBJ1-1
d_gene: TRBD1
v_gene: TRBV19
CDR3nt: TGTGCCAGTAGAGAGGGGGCAGAAGCTTTCTTT
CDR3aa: CASREGAEAFF

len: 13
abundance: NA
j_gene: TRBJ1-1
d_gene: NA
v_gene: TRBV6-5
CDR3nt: TGTGCCAGCAGCAACGGGGGGAACACTGAAGCTTTCTTT
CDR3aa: CASSNGGNTEAFF

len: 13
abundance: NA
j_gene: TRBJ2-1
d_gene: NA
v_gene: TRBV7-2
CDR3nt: TGTGCCAGCAGCTTAGGACGCTACAATGAGCAGTTCTTC
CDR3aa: CASSLGRYNEQFF

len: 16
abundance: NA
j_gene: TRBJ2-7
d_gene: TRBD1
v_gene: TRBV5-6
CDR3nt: TGTGCCAGCAGCTTGACTTATGGGGGACAGGCCTACGAGCAGTACTTC
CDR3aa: CASSLTYGGQAYEQYF

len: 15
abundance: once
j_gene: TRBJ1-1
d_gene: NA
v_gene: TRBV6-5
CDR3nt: TGTGCCAGCAGTTATATGGGGGAAGCTTACACTGAAGCTTTCTTT
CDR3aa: CASSYMGEAYTEAFF